The 10 T cell receptor beta chains below all came from one sample that was sequenced in a study of cytomegalovirus exposure and HLA in healthy donors. The PCR employed 60 Vbeta primers together with 13 Jbeta primers. Using immunoSEQ multiplex PCR, the repertoire was profiled, and TCRdb retains in-frame clones only, with some absent. The sample comprises about 98,000 clones, around 72% of which are singletons, and over 9.5% rests with the top ten. What was sequenced was PBMCs. Every receptor here comes from a man between 18 and 29 years old in good health and CMV-seropositive.

The J gene is TRBJ2-2, the V gene TRBV4-1; 11 positions agree with TRBD2. CDR3 length: 17 residues. Trimming removed 4 bases from V and 6 bases from J; junction bases left unmatched: 10. Per germline, CDR1 MGHRA and CDR2 YSYEKL. CDR3 amino acids: CASSLTYVLAGAGELFF. CDR3 nucleotides: TGCGCCAGCAGCCTCACTTACGTACTAGCGGGGGCCGGGGAGCTGTTTTTT.

This clone has only a few counts. This chain joins TRBV28 and TRBJ2-5; TRBD2 agrees at 9 bases. Germline V gene data show CDR1 as MDHEN and CDR2 as SYDVKM. The trim removed 3 bases at V and 5 bases at J, leaving 13 bases unmatched. The CDR3 spans 17 residues. CDR3 DNA: TGTGCCAGCAGTTTGGGCGGCGGGGGGGCGATTCAGGAGACCCAGTACTTC. It yields the protein CASSLGGGGAIQETQYF.

This clone has only one observation. V and J are TRBV6-5 and TRBJ2-5; 7 nucleotides match TRBD1. This CDR3 has 14 residues. Germline V gives CDR1 MNHEY, CDR2 SVGAGI. The trim removed 2 bases at V and 5 bases at J, leaving 5 bases unmatched. CDR3 nucleotide sequence: TGTGCCAGCAGTTACAGGGGGCGCCAGGAGACCCAGTACTTC. This sequence encodes CASSYRGRQETQYF.

The genes are TRBV13 and TRBJ2-7; 7 bases are a match to TRBD1. Germline lookup yields CDR1 PRHDT and CDR2 FYEKMQ (reference sequence). After removal of 5 bases from V and 5 bases from J, the junction contained 9 bases not matched to a gene. The CDR3 has 14 residues. CDR3 DNA sequence: TGTGCCAGCAGCCAAAGGACAGGATTAAACGAGCAGTACTTC. This codes for CASSQRTGLNEQYF.

The genes are TRBV28 and TRBJ1-6, with 11 positions matching TRBD1. This CDR3 contains 15 residues. Germline V CDR1 and CDR2: MDHEN, SYDVKM. Germline trimming cut 3 bases from V and 6 bases from J; bases unmatched to any gene: 1. The CDR3 bases are TGTGCCAGCAGTTTGGGACAGGGGGGTAATTCACCCCTCCACTTT. Protein product: CASSLGQGGNSPLHF.

This clone has more than one count but fewer than ten. The chain is built from TRBV5-6 and TRBJ1-4, with D maybe TRBD1 (5 bases). Trimming shortened V by 4 bases and J by 7 bases, and 11 bases separated the two germline ends. The CDR3 runs 13 residues. CDR1 is SGHDT and CDR2 is YYEEEE in the germline V gene. CDR3 nucleotides: TGTGCCAGCAGCCTCTGGGGGGGTGAAAAACTGTTTTTT. This gives the protein CASSLWGGEKLFF.

The V call is TRBV5-4, the J call TRBJ1-3; the D gene is possibly TRBD1 (6 bases). Trimming took off 1 base at V and 8 bases at J, with 16 bases between the two ends. The V gene's germline CDR1 is SGHNT and CDR2 YYREEE (reference sequence). This CDR3 has 15 residues. CDR3 residues: CASSLQSGGEDTIYF. The CDR3, as DNA: TGTGCCAGCAGCTTGCAGTCGGGGGGCGAAGACACCATATATTTT.

V and J are TRBV30 and TRBJ2-7; 7 bases are shared with TRBD1. This CDR3 comprises 13 residues. Trimming cost V 2 bases and J 7 bases; bases outside gene matches: 8. Germline V gives CDR1 GTSNPN, CDR2 SVGIG (reference sequence). CDR3 sequence: CAWSYTGDREQYF. The DNA for the CDR3 is TGTGCCTGGAGTTACACAGGGGACCGTGAGCAGTACTTC.

The V call is TRBV7-2, the J call TRBJ2-1; 8 nucleotides line up with TRBD2. CDR1 and CDR2 (germline): SGHTA, FQGNSA. CDR3 length: 14 amino acids. Trimming took 5 bases from V and 6 from J; bases not matched to a gene: 6. This CDR3 reads CASSTPGLVNEQFF. The CDR3 DNA sequence: TGTGCCAGCAGCACACCGGGACTAGTCAATGAGCAGTTCTTC.

The chain carries TRBV27 and TRBJ1-5; no reliable D call. Trimming stripped 5 bases from V and 0 bases from J, with 8 bases between. The CDR3 covers 14 residues. From germline, CDR1 is MNHEY and CDR2 SMNVEV (reference sequence). The CDR3 DNA sequence: TGTGCCAGCAGTCGGGAGGCTAGCAATCAGCCCCAGCATTTT. Its protein is CASSREASNQPQHF.